This T cell receptor (beta chain) is drawn from a study of cytomegalovirus exposure and HLA in healthy donors. Study results and caveats: In a later analysis, TCR association rates varied by HLA locus: DRB1 most, HLA-C fewest. Later analysis demonstrated an association between a missense DCLRE1C variant and TCR beta V- and J-gene trimming.

V was trimmed by 8 bases and J by 2 bases, leaving 13 bases between them. The CDR3 extends over 14 amino acids. The V gene's germline CDR1 is MNHNS and CDR2 SASEGT. Researchers ran the PCR with 60 Vbeta and 13 Jbeta primers. The protocol was immunoSEQ multiplex PCR, while the TCRdb copy is restricted to in-frame clones and leaves out a portion. The table lists 250,000 to 300,000 clones, around 90% of them singletons. All the people who gave samples were healthy bone marrow donors. The sample holds one count of this clone. The antigen is not known. This receptor was identified in a girl under 10 years old in good health and CMV-seronegative. The sequenced sample was PBMCs. The chain joins TRBV6-1 to TRBJ1-5, with D tentatively TRBD1 (5 bases). CDR3 sequence: CASAETDGNQPQHF. CDR3 bases: TGTGCCAGCGCAGAGACAGACGGCAATCAGCCCCAGCATTTT.